The 10 T cell receptor beta chains below all came from one sample that was sequenced in a study of cytomegalovirus exposure and HLA in healthy donors. In the PCR, 60 Vbeta and 13 Jbeta primers were used. Generated by immunoSEQ multiplex PCR, the TCRdb table keeps only in-frame clones and is missing some. The sample comprises 120,000 or so clones, around 70% of which are singletons, and 3% to 4.5% rests with the top ten. Sequencing was carried out using PBMCs. The receptors shown here come from a man between 40 and 49 years old in good health and CMV-seropositive.

This chain links TRBV4-2 with TRBJ2-1, with a possible D match to TRBD2 (5 bases). Trimming took 0 bases from V and 0 from J, leaving 6 bases between them. The germline CDR1 and CDR2 sequences are LGHNA and YNFKEQ. This CDR3 has 15 amino acids. As DNA, the CDR3 is TGTGCCAGCAGCCAAGAAGCGGACTCCTACAATGAGCAGTTCTTC. This gives the protein CASSQEADSYNEQFF.

Regarding this clone: Other DNA sequences from this sample encode an identical CDR3 as well. The chain couples TRBV27 to TRBJ1-1; D might be TRBD1 (5 bases). The CDR3 runs to 13 residues. Germline V gene sequence: CDR1 MNHEY, CDR2 SMNVEV (reference sequence). V lost 2 bases and J lost 5, with 9 bases in between. In DNA, the CDR3 is TGTGCCAGCAGTTTACCCGGGGGGACTGAAGCTTTCTTT. It encodes CASSLPGGTEAFF.

The chain couples TRBV6-6 to TRBJ1-1; unclear D gene. Germline CDR1 and CDR2: MNHNY and SVGAGI (reference sequence). CDR3 length equals 14 residues. Trimming left V 10 bases short and J 0 bases short, with 15 bases between. The CDR3: CATPGTNMNTEAFF. The DNA for the CDR3 is TGTGCCACCCCAGGCACGAACATGAACACTGAAGCTTTCTTT.

This rearrangement joins TRBV7-9 to TRBJ1-2; 8 bases agree with TRBD1. This CDR3 region has 15 residues. The ends lost 3 bases at V and 0 bases at J; junction bases unmatched: 3. Germline CDR1 and CDR2: SEHNR and FQNEAQ (reference sequence). The CDR3 sequence: CASSFGTGSNYGYTF. The CDR3 nucleotides read TGTGCCAGCAGCTTTGGGACAGGATCTAACTATGGCTACACCTTC.

The chain recombines TRBV5-5 with TRBJ1-2; D not resolved. Germline assignment: CDR1 SGHKS and CDR2 YYEKEE (reference sequence). The V end was cut by 2 bases, the J end by 8 bases, with 10 bases between. The CDR3 loop spans 12 amino acids. CDR3 DNA: TGTGCCAGCAGCTTTACGGGAGAGGGCTACACCTTC. This sequence encodes CASSFTGEGYTF.

This clone has only a few counts. This chain uses TRBV7-9 with TRBJ2-7; 7 bases agree with TRBD1. J lost 2 bases, V lost 7 bases, and 8 bases had no gene match. Germline loops: CDR1 SEHNR, CDR2 FQNEAQ (reference sequence). The CDR3 has 14 amino acids. CDR3 protein: CASKARQGAYEQYF. Written as DNA, the CDR3 is TGTGCCAGCAAGGCCCGACAGGGAGCCTACGAGCAGTACTTC.

The chain employs TRBV5-1 and TRBJ2-5; perhaps TRBD1 as D (6 bases). CDR1 is SGHRS, CDR2 YFSETQ, per germline. V dropped 1 base and J dropped 4 bases, with 14 bases sitting between them. The CDR3 extends over 15 amino acids. The CDR3 protein is CASSLSDRRAETQYF. In DNA form, the CDR3 reads TGCGCCAGCAGCTTGAGCGACAGGAGAGCAGAGACCCAGTACTTC.

The chain combines TRBV7-6 with TRBJ2-1; 12 nucleotides match TRBD2. The V gene end was trimmed by 5 bases and the J gene end by 6 bases; junction bases not matched to a gene: 8. Germline CDR1 reads SGHVS; CDR2 reads FNYEAQ. The CDR3 contains 16 residues. CDR3 residues: CASSPLLAGGLNEQFF. In DNA, the CDR3 is TGTGCCAGCAGCCCGCTGCTAGCGGGGGGGCTCAATGAGCAGTTCTTC.

This chain links TRBV2 with TRBJ1-3; tentative D call: TRBD1 (5 bases). The germline V gene has CDR1 SNHLY and CDR2 FYNNEI. V dropped 1 base and J dropped 4 bases, with 11 bases sitting between them. The CDR3 spans 15 residues. CDR3 sequence: CASSEGRAKGNTIYF. The CDR3 nucleotides read TGTGCCAGCAGTGAAGGCAGGGCCAAGGGAAACACCATATATTTT.

There are a few counts of this clone. This chain joins TRBV29-1 and TRBJ2-7, with D unclear. CDR1 and CDR2 (germline): SQVTM, ANQGSEA. The CDR3 has 15 amino acids. V gave up 0 bases and J gave up 0 bases, with 12 bases separating them. This CDR3 is CSVEDRRRSSYEQYF. The CDR3 DNA reads as TGCAGCGTTGAAGATCGGCGTAGGAGCTCCTACGAGCAGTACTTC.